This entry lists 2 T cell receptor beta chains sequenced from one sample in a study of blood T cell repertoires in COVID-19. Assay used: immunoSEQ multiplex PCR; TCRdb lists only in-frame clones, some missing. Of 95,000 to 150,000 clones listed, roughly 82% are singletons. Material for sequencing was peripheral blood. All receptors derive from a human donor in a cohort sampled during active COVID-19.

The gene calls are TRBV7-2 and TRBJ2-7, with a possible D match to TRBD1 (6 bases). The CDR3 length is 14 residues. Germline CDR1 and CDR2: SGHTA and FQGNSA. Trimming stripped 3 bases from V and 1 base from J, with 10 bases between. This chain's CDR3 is CASSLSQGSYEQYF. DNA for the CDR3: TGTGCCAGCAGCTTGTCACAGGGTTCCTACGAGCAGTACTTC.

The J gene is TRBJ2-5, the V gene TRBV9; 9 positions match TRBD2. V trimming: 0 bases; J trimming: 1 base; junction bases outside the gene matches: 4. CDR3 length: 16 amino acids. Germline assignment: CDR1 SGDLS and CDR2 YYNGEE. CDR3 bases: TGTGCCAGCAGCGTAGGGCTAGCGGGGACCCAAGAGACCCAGTACTTC. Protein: CASSVGLAGTQETQYF.